This TCR beta chain appears in the sequencing data of a study of T cell responses to AZD1222 COVID-19 vaccine. Measured with immunoSEQ multiplex PCR; TCRdb has only the in-frame clones, and not every one. The sample includes about 150,000 clones, around 93% of them seen just once. The CDR3 loop spans 15 amino acids. Germline CDR1 and CDR2: ENHRY and SYGVKD. The ends were cut back, 2 bases at V and 6 bases at J, with 17 bases in the middle. The source was peripheral blood, collected on day 0 of AZD1222 vaccination. This chain connects TRBV10-3 to TRBJ2-7; possibly TRBD2 for D (7 bases). The receptor comes from an adult in good health. CDR3 nucleotides: TGTGCCATCAGTGAGGGGGCCGGGGGGACAAGCGAGCAGTACTTC. It translates to CAISEGAGGTSEQYF.